A single sample is the source of the 29 T cell receptor beta chains below, sequenced in a study of monozygotic twins with inflammatory bowel disease. TCRdb reprocessed the 5' RACE reads, keeping one entry per CDR3 protein, no DNA. This sample's table has about 200,000 distinct CDR3 sequences. Input material: blood. The receptors derive from a human donor with ulcerative colitis or Crohn's disease, or a healthy co-twin of an affected twin (not recorded which).

V is TRBV12-3 or TRBV12-4 and J is TRBJ2-1; TCRdb picks TRBD1, but there is no DNA to check that call. This CDR3 contains 13 residues. This CDR3 is CASSPYSGGLEFF.

The chain links TRBV5-6 to TRBJ2-2; with no DNA, the TCRdb D assignment of TRBD2 cannot be verified. This CDR3 has 16 amino acids. The germline V gene encodes CDR1 SGHDT and CDR2 YYEEEE. The CDR3 spells CASSFGIAGGTGELFF.

The J gene is TRBJ2-1, the V gene TRBV28; the TCRdb D gene call, TRBD2, has no DNA to confirm it. Germline V CDR1 and CDR2: MDHEN, SYDVKM. The CDR3 is made up of 15 amino acids. The CDR3 protein is CASSFGTSGVNEQFF.

The rearrangement uses TRBV6-5 and TRBJ1-4. Germline loops: CDR1 MNHEY, CDR2 SVGAGI. The CDR3 is 13 residues long. CDR3: CASSYGVREKLFF.

This chain links TRBV20-1 with TRBJ2-5; TCRdb proposes TRBD1, but this gene call is untestable without DNA. This CDR3 is 12 amino acids long. The germline gives CDR1 DFQATT, CDR2 SNEGSKA (reference sequence). CDR3 sequence: CSAPGRGETQYF.

V usage is TRBV7-9 and J usage is TRBJ2-1. This CDR3 contains 11 residues. From germline, CDR1 is SEHNR and CDR2 FQNEAQ (reference sequence). The CDR3 sequence: CASSVQVEQFF. Full variable domain (remainder filled in from reference TRBV7-9 and TRBJ2-1): DTGVSQNPRHKITKRGQNVTFRCDPISEHNRLYWYRQTLGQGPEFLTYFQNEAQLEKSRLLSDRFSAERPKGSFSTLEIQRTEQGDSAMYLCASSVQVEQFFGPGTRLTVL.

V usage is TRBV7-2 and J usage is TRBJ1-1; TCRdb's D gene call, TRBD1, goes unchecked for lack of DNA. The CDR3 is 15 amino acids. Germline CDR1 is SGHTA and CDR2 is FQGNSA. CDR3 sequence reads: CASSRIRQGWTEAFF.

The chain combines TRBV6-2 or TRBV6-3 with TRBJ1-5; TCRdb picks TRBD1, but there is no DNA to check that call. In germline, CDR1 is MNHEY, CDR2 SVGEGT. The CDR3 has 14 amino acids. The CDR3 spells CASSPGEWNQPQHF.

The chain employs TRBV6-5 and TRBJ2-1; the TCRdb call, TRBD2, lacks DNA for checking. Germline V CDR1 and CDR2: MNHEY, SVGAGI. The CDR3 has 16 residues. The CDR3 loop is CASSYSPSGTYNEQFF.

The V gene is TRBV11-3, the J gene TRBJ1-1. There are 13 residues in the CDR3. Germline values: CDR1 SGHNT, CDR2 YENEEA. The chain's CDR3 is CSSSLGSNTEAFF.

This chain's CDR3 is CASSPRGGGTQYF. The chain joins TRBV9 to TRBJ2-3; with no DNA, the TCRdb D assignment of TRBD1 cannot be verified. The CDR3 runs to 13 residues. Germline V lookup: CDR1 SGDLS, CDR2 YYNGEE.

V is TRBV18 and J is TRBJ2-7; the TCRdb D gene call, TRBD1, has no DNA to confirm it. Germline V gene sequence: CDR1 KGHSH, CDR2 LQKENI. The CDR3 is 13 amino acids. This CDR3 reads CASSPSRGYEQYF.

The CDR3 spells CSVEDGMGEKLFF. This rearrangement joins TRBV29-1 to TRBJ1-4. CDR1 SQVTM and CDR2 ANQGSEA come from the germline V gene. This CDR3 region has 13 residues.

J is TRBJ2-7 and V is TRBV7-3; TCRdb's D call, TRBD2, is unchecked because there is no DNA. The CDR3 is 13 amino acids. Germline-derived CDR1 and CDR2 are SGHTA and FQGTGA. The CDR3: CASKLRDFYEQYF.

V and J are TRBV24-1 and TRBJ2-7; TCRdb reports TRBD1, a call that lacks DNA to check it against. The CDR3 extends over 16 amino acids. CDR1 is KGHDR, CDR2 SFDVKD, per germline. The CDR3 is CATSAPDRVGSYEQYF.

This sequence joins TRBV7-3 and TRBJ2-3; TCRdb proposes TRBD2, but this gene call is untestable without DNA. The germline V gene encodes CDR1 SGHTA and CDR2 FQGTGA. The CDR3 totals 15 residues. The CDR3 loop reads CASRPTSGSTDTQYF.

The gene calls are TRBV5-1 and TRBJ2-3; no DNA is available, so the TRBD2 call from TCRdb remains unchecked. The germline CDR1 and CDR2 sequences are SGHRS and YFSETQ. This CDR3 is 18 amino acids long. CDR3 amino acids: CASSLGSGTTGGTDTQYF.

This chain connects TRBV15 to TRBJ2-3; the TCRdb D gene call, TRBD1, has no DNA to confirm it. This CDR3 contains 15 residues. The germline gives CDR1 LNHNV, CDR2 YYDKDF (reference sequence). The CDR3 loop is CATRLTVRPMDTQYF.

CDR3: CASSPKTSGRARSYEQYF. The chain uses TRBV5-1 and TRBJ2-7; without DNA, the TCRdb call of TRBD2 cannot be checked. CDR3 length: 18 amino acids. CDR1 SGHRS and CDR2 YFSETQ come from the germline V gene. Supplemented by reference TRBV5-1 and TRBJ2-7, the full variable domain reads KAGVTQTPRYLIKTRGQQVTLSCSPISGHRSVSWYQQTPGQGLQFLFEYFSETQRNKGNFPGRFSGRQFSNSRSEMNVSTLELGDSALYLCASSPKTSGRARSYEQYFGPGTRLTVT.

The chain employs TRBV20-1 and TRBJ2-3; the D gene TCRdb calls, TRBD2, cannot be checked with no DNA. The length of the CDR3 is 14 residues. Germline-derived CDR1 and CDR2 are DFQATT and SNEGSKA (reference sequence). The chain's CDR3 is CSARLAGVVDTQYF.

The rearrangement uses TRBV7-6 and TRBJ2-5; checking the TCRdb D call of TRBD2 is not possible without DNA. This CDR3 comprises 15 residues. Germline CDR1 SGHVS, CDR2 FNYEAQ. CDR3 region: CASSTGLAGEETQYF.

The CDR3 reads CASSSGTGPSASITDTQYF. This chain links TRBV7-6 with TRBJ2-3; absent DNA, TCRdb's TRBD2 call cannot be checked. Germline CDR1 and CDR2: SGHVS and FNYEAQ. CDR3 length: 19 residues.

This chain joins TRBV7-9 and TRBJ1-1. Germline V CDR1 and CDR2: SEHNR, FQNEAQ (reference sequence). This CDR3 has 14 amino acids. CDR3 protein: CASSLGAENTEAFF.

This chain connects TRBV7-2 to TRBJ1-1; with no DNA, the TCRdb D assignment of TRBD1 cannot be verified. The CDR3 loop spans 14 amino acids. CDR1 SGHTA and CDR2 FQGNSA come from the germline V gene. CDR3 residues: CASSLSGGAYEAFF.

The chain uses TRBV10-3 and TRBJ2-5; checking the TCRdb D call of TRBD2 is not possible without DNA. From germline, CDR1 is ENHRY and CDR2 SYGVKD. This CDR3 spans 16 amino acids. CDR3 in amino acids: CAISSPQAGEGETQYF.

The V call is TRBV27, the J call TRBJ1-1. CDR1 is MNHEY, CDR2 SMNVEV, per germline (reference sequence). CDR3 size: 13 residues. CDR3 in amino acids: CASSYGPNTEAFF.

The V call is TRBV5-1, the J call TRBJ2-2; TCRdb calls TRBD1, which cannot be checked without DNA. The CDR3 is made up of 14 amino acids. CDR1 and CDR2 (germline): SGHRS, YFSETQ. CDR3 amino acids: CASRIDSLTGELFF.

V usage is TRBV4-3 and J usage is TRBJ1-4; TCRdb's D call of TRBD1 is untestable without DNA. Germline CDR1 and CDR2: LGHNA and YSLEER. The CDR3 is 19 residues long. CDR3: CASSQEPPGHYTTNEKLFF.

The CDR3 sequence: CSAREPGTGITYEQYF. The chain carries TRBV20-1 and TRBJ2-7; as DNA is missing, the TRBD1 call by TCRdb cannot be tested. In germline, CDR1 is DFQATT, CDR2 SNEGSKA (reference sequence). CDR3 length: 16 residues.